These T cell receptor beta chains were read from a single sample in a study of T-cell memory formation after mild COVID-19. One entry per CDR3 protein results from TCRdb running MiXCR on the 5' RACE reads. The data show under 200,000 distinct CDR3 sequences, with roughly 28% seen just once and about 12% held by the top ten. Source material: PBMCs or a T cell subset sorted from them (not recorded which). The origin of the receptors is an adult woman who had mild COVID-19 (a few samples of this study predate the infection). Cell type and time point are not known. CDR3s include the opening cysteine and the closing phenylalanine or tryptophan. D genes are given only for firm matches. Not every row has a clone size; where given, it reads once, few, many or a size class.

V	D	J	size	CDR3	DNA
TRBV7-2	NA	TRBJ1-1	once	CASSLAVAGFGTEAFF	TGTGCCAGCAGCTTAGCCGTAGCGGGCTTTGGCACTGAAGCTTTCTTT
TRBV19	NA	TRBJ2-7	NA	CASSSGAGNPYEQYF	TGTGCCAGTAGTAGCGGGGCGGGAAACCCCTACGAGCAGTACTTC
TRBV3-1	TRBD2	TRBJ2-1	NA	CASSQQAGGGHNEQFF	TGTGCCAGCAGCCAGCAAGCGGGAGGAGGCCACAATGAGCAGTTCTTC
TRBV5-1	TRBD2	TRBJ2-7	NA	CASWAGGGSYEQYF	TGCGCCAGCTGGGCAGGCGGGGGTTCCTACGAGCAGTACTTC
TRBV20-1	NA	TRBJ2-2	few	CSASNRATNTGELFF	TGCAGTGCTAGTAACAGGGCTACGAACACCGGGGAGCTGTTTTTT
TRBV4-2	TRBD1	TRBJ2-2	NA	CASSQGLDRDIPGELFF	TGTGCCAGCAGCCAAGGGCTGGACAGGGATATTCCCGGGGAGCTGTTTTTT
TRBV19	TRBD1	TRBJ1-6	few	CASSHDGQGDSPLHF	TGTGCCAGTAGCCACGATGGACAGGGTGATTCACCCCTCCACTTT
TRBV7-7	NA	TRBJ2-7	few	CASSLAEGYEQYF	TGTGCCAGCAGCTTAGCCGAGGGGTACGAGCAGTACTTC
TRBV9	TRBD1	TRBJ1-1	NA	CASSPRDRGNTEAFF	TGTGCCAGCAGCCCTCGGGACAGGGGGAACACTGAAGCTTTCTTT
TRBV6-5	NA	TRBJ1-1	NA	CASSYSGLGQNTEAFF	TGTGCCAGCAGTTACTCGGGACTAGGCCAGAACACTGAAGCTTTCTTT
TRBV28	NA	TRBJ2-3	NA	CASGPGGGGTDTQYF	TGTGCCAGCGGTCCCGGTGGGGGAGGCACAGATACGCAGTATTTT
TRBV18	NA	TRBJ1-5	few	CASSPGGVQPQHF	TGTGCCAGCTCACCAGGAGGGGTACAGCCCCAGCATTTT
TRBV29-1	NA	TRBJ1-1	NA	CSVRAGFPEAFF	TGCAGCGTAAGAGCAGGGTTTCCCGAAGCTTTCTTT
TRBV25-1	TRBD1	TRBJ2-7	NA	CASSARDRGYEQYF	TGTGCCAGCAGTGCCCGGGACAGGGGCTACGAGCAGTACTTC
TRBV6-6	NA	TRBJ1-6	NA	CASAGANNSPLHF	TGTGCCAGTGCCGGGGCGAATAATTCACCCCTCCACTTT
TRBV5-1	NA	TRBJ2-7	many	CASSFLSVGDGREQYF	TGCGCCAGCAGCTTCTTGTCGGTGGGAGACGGCCGGGAGCAGTACTTC
TRBV4-2	NA	TRBJ1-3	few	CASSQDRTAGNTIYF	TGTGCCAGCAGCCAAGACCGGACAGCTGGAAACACCATATATTTT
TRBV27	NA	TRBJ2-1	NA	CASRLGLDPNEQFF	TGTGCCAGCAGGCTAGGGCTAGATCCTAATGAGCAGTTCTTC
TRBV5-1	NA	TRBJ2-7	NA	CASSSNGYEQYF	TGCGCCAGCAGCTCGAACGGGTACGAGCAGTACTTC
TRBV5-4	TRBD2	TRBJ2-5	NA	CASSLTSGSWETQYF	TGTGCCAGCAGCTTGACTAGCGGGTCATGGGAGACCCAGTACTTC
TRBV24-1	NA	TRBJ1-2	NA	CATSDPGEGYTF	TGTGCCACCAGTGATCCTGGGGAGGGCTACACCTTC
TRBV20-1	NA	TRBJ1-5	few	CSARERGIYSNQPQHF	TGCAGTGCTCGAGAGAGGGGGATCTACAGCAATCAGCCCCAGCATTTT
TRBV15	NA	TRBJ1-2	NA	CATSRDLGNYGYTF	TGTGCCACCAGCAGAGATCTGGGCAACTATGGCTACACCTTC
TRBV7-9	NA	TRBJ2-1	NA	CASSLVQGSNEQFF	TGTGCCAGCAGCTTAGTACAGGGCTCGAATGAGCAGTTCTTC
TRBV29-1	NA	TRBJ1-5	NA	CSVGSGGNQPQHF	TGCAGCGTTGGTTCGGGGGGGAATCAGCCCCAGCATTTT
TRBV30	NA	TRBJ2-7	few	CAWSSPSYEQYF	TGTGCCTGGAGTTCCCCCTCCTACGAGCAGTACTTC
TRBV18	TRBD1	TRBJ1-2	NA	CASSPDRGGYGYTF	TGTGCCAGCTCACCAGACAGGGGGGGCTATGGCTACACCTTC
TRBV5-1	NA	TRBJ2-3	few	CASSSQRTDTQYF	TGCGCCAGCAGCTCCCAGCGAACAGATACGCAGTATTTT
TRBV18	NA	TRBJ1-1	NA	CASSPAENTEAFF	TGTGCCAGCTCACCGGCAGAGAACACTGAAGCTTTCTTT
TRBV20-1	NA	TRBJ1-6	few	CSARGGQSTGDNSPLHF	TGCAGTGCTAGAGGAGGACAGTCTACTGGGGATAATTCACCCCTCCACTTT
TRBV5-1	NA	TRBJ1-2	many	CASSLVAENYGYTF	TGCGCCAGCAGCTTGGTTGCAGAAAACTATGGCTACACCTTC
TRBV5-1	TRBD2	TRBJ2-5	NA	CASRLAGVETQYF	TGCGCCAGCAGGTTAGCGGGGGTCGAGACCCAGTACTTC
TRBV7-9	NA	TRBJ2-2	few	CASSPSETNTGELFF	TGTGCCAGCAGCCCCAGCGAAACGAACACCGGGGAGCTGTTTTTT
TRBV7-9	TRBD2	TRBJ2-1	NA	CASSWTVAGKNEQFF	TGTGCCAGCAGCTGGACTGTAGCGGGAAAAAATGAGCAGTTCTTC
TRBV7-2	NA	TRBJ2-7	NA	CASSLSGYLYEQYF	TGTGCCAGCAGCTTAAGCGGGTACCTCTACGAGCAGTACTTC
TRBV30	NA	TRBJ1-1	NA	CAWSLGGVTEAFF	TGTGCCTGGAGTCTGGGGGGGGTCACTGAAGCTTTCTTT
TRBV7-9	NA	TRBJ1-2	NA	CASSPRETYGYTF	TGTGCCAGCAGCCCCAGGGAAACCTATGGCTACACCTTC
TRBV6-1	NA	TRBJ1-6	NA	CASSVRQGGTSSYNSPLHF	TGTGCCAGCAGCGTTCGGCAGGGTGGTACGAGCTCCTATAATTCACCCCTCCACTTT
TRBV6-2/TRBV6-3	TRBD1	TRBJ2-3	NA	CASSYTGGADTQYF	TGTGCCAGCAGTTACACAGGGGGCGCGGATACGCAGTATTTT
TRBV25-1	TRBD2	TRBJ2-7	NA	CASSALRTSSFSYEQYF	TGTGCCAGCAGTGCCCTCAGGACTAGCTCCTTCTCCTACGAGCAGTACTTC
TRBV5-8	NA	TRBJ1-6	NA	CASRGVYSSTGASPLHF	TGTGCCAGCAGAGGGGTTTACTCTTCGACCGGGGCATCACCCCTCCACTTT
TRBV5-1	TRBD2	TRBJ2-2	NA	CASSSLADLRTGELFF	TGCGCCAGCAGCTCTCTAGCGGATCTACGCACCGGGGAGCTGTTTTTT
TRBV29-1	TRBD1	TRBJ2-7	NA	CSVEGTGESYEQYF	TGCAGCGTTGAAGGGACAGGGGAAAGTTACGAGCAGTACTTC
TRBV4-3	TRBD2	TRBJ2-1	NA	CASSQDLAGSHYNEQFF	TGCGCCAGCAGCCAAGATCTAGCGGGATCTCACTACAATGAGCAGTTCTTC
TRBV6-2/TRBV6-3	NA	TRBJ2-3	NA	CASSYTAGPDTQYF	TGTGCCAGCAGTTACACCGCGGGGCCAGATACGCAGTATTTT
TRBV25-1	NA	TRBJ2-4	NA	CASSESVGGAKDIQYF	TGTGCCAGCAGTGAATCAGTGGGGGGGGCCAAGGACATTCAGTACTTC
TRBV4-1	TRBD2	TRBJ2-5	NA	CASSQDLEGLAGAMYQETQYF	TGCGCCAGCAGCCAAGATCTTGAGGGACTAGCGGGGGCCATGTACCAAGAGACCCAGTACTTC
TRBV5-1	NA	TRBJ1-1	NA	CASSLWQNTEAFF	TGCGCCAGCAGCTTGTGGCAGAACACTGAAGCTTTCTTT
TRBV7-8	TRBD1	TRBJ2-1	NA	CASLRQGAYNEQFF	TGTGCCAGCCTCCGGCAGGGGGCTTACAATGAGCAGTTCTTC
TRBV29-1	NA	TRBJ2-5	few	CSVGGESGGEETQYF	TGCAGCGTTGGAGGGGAATCGGGTGGGGAAGAGACCCAGTACTTC
TRBV2	TRBD1	TRBJ2-7	NA	CASMGQRNQSYEQYF	TGTGCCAGCATGGGACAGAGAAATCAGTCCTACGAGCAGTACTTC
TRBV5-1	NA	TRBJ2-2	NA	CASSSFIGNTGELFF	TGCGCCAGCAGCTCTTTTATTGGGAACACCGGGGAGCTGTTTTTT
TRBV18	TRBD1	TRBJ2-7	NA	CASSGQVQYF	TGTGCCAGCTCAGGACAGGTGCAGTACTTC
TRBV12-3/TRBV12-4	TRBD2	TRBJ2-2	NA	CASSSNPLPGLAGDTGELFF	TGTGCCAGCAGTTCCAACCCTCTACCGGGACTAGCGGGAGACACCGGGGAGCTGTTTTTT
TRBV12-3/TRBV12-4	NA	TRBJ1-6	once	CASSFQRAPNSPLHF	TGTGCCAGCAGTTTTCAGCGGGCCCCAAATTCACCCCTCCACTTT